This entry lists 17 T cell receptor beta chains sequenced from one sample in a study of spatial heterogeneity in lung cancer. Time point defined: blood at routine non-recurrence follow-up after resection. TCRdb independently ran MiXCR on the 5' RACE reads; one entry per CDR3 protein. This sample has about 36,000 distinct CDR3 sequences; more than 6.5% occur once, and the top ten carry 9.4%. Sequencing used PBMCs, obtained at follow-up. Receptors were obtained from a male donor with early-stage non-small cell lung cancer.

This clonotype appeared many times. The J gene is TRBJ2-7, the V gene TRBV7-2, with 12 bases matching TRBD2. Germline V gene sequence: CDR1 SGHTA, CDR2 FQGNSA. CDR3 size: 15 residues. Trimming cost V 1 base and J 4 bases; bases outside gene matches: 2. The CDR3 region has the DNA TGTGCCAGCAGCTTAGGAACTAGCGGGGGGTACGAGCAGTACTTC. This encodes CASSLGTSGGYEQYF.

This clonotype was seen at least ten times. The chain combines TRBV19 with TRBJ2-2, with D unclear. The germline V gene has CDR1 LNHDA and CDR2 SQIVND (reference sequence). This CDR3 has 12 residues. V dropped 3 bases and J dropped 3 bases, with 2 bases sitting between them. The CDR3 protein is CASSIYTGELFF. The CDR3 DNA reads as TGTGCCAGTAGTATTTACACCGGGGAGCTGTTTTTT.

At least ten counts were recorded for this clonotype. The chain recombines TRBV7-6 with TRBJ2-2, with D perhaps TRBD1 (7 bases). Deletions cut 1 base from V and 4 bases from J, with 10 bases between. The CDR3 totals 15 residues. Germline V CDR1 and CDR2: SGHVS, FNYEAQ. The DNA for the CDR3 is TGTGCCAGCAGCTTAGAGCAGGGGGGCACCGGGGAGCTGTTTTTT. Protein product: CASSLEQGGTGELFF. The entire variable domain, with the rest obtained from reference TRBV7-6 and TRBJ2-2, is as follows: GAGVSQSPRYKVTKRGQDVALRCDPISGHVSLYWYRQALGQGPEFLTYFNYEAQQDKSGLPNDRFSAERPEGSISTLTIQRTEQRDSAMYRCASSLEQGGTGELFFGEGSRLTVL.

The J gene is TRBJ2-2, the V gene TRBV5-1; 8 bases fit TRBD2. Trimming removed 5 bases from V and 6 bases from J; junction bases left unmatched: 9. CDR3 size: 15 residues. Germline V gene lookup returns CDR1 SGHRS and CDR2 YFSETQ. Here the CDR3 reads CASSLSGRRAGELFF. In DNA form, the CDR3 reads TGCGCCAGCAGTCTCAGCGGGAGAAGGGCCGGGGAGCTGTTTTTT.

This clonotype was detected ten times or more. V and J are TRBV6-1 and TRBJ2-7, with 7 bases identical to TRBD2. This CDR3 is built from 14 residues. The junction had 6 bases not matched to a gene; V was cut back by 7 bases and J by 0 bases. Germline lookup yields CDR1 MNHNS and CDR2 SASEGT. This chain's CDR3 is CASILAASSYEQYF. Written as DNA, the CDR3 is TGTGCCAGCATTCTAGCGGCTAGCTCCTACGAGCAGTACTTC.

This clonotype was counted many times. The chain employs TRBV19 and TRBJ2-3, with D maybe TRBD1 (7 bases). Trimming cost V 1 base and J 2 bases, with 19 bases left between them. The germline V gene encodes CDR1 LNHDA and CDR2 SQIVND (reference sequence). CDR3 size: 18 residues. The CDR3 coding sequence is TGTGCCAGTAGTATAGCGATGACAGGGAGCGGGTTCACAGATACGCAGTATTTT. Amino acids: CASSIAMTGSGFTDTQYF.

The chain links TRBV30 to TRBJ2-5; D not certain. Deletions cut 8 bases from V and 1 base from J, with 5 bases between. The V gene's germline CDR1 is GTSNPN and CDR2 SVGIG (reference sequence). CDR3 size: 10 residues. Here the CDR3 reads CALGQETQYF. CDR3 in DNA: TGTGCCCTCGGCCAAGAGACCCAGTACTTC. Full variable domain (outside the CDR3, taken from reference TRBV30 and TRBJ2-5): SQTIHQWPATLVQPVGSPLSLECTVEGTSNPNLYWYRQAAGRGLQLLFYSVGIGQISSEVPQNLSASRPQDRQFILSSKKLLLSDSGFYLCALGQETQYFGPGTRLLVL.

This clonotype was counted ten times or more. The chain has TRBV29-1 and TRBJ1-3; D is uncertain. The CDR3 has 11 amino acids. Trimming shortened V by 6 bases and J by 4 bases, and 7 bases separated the two germline ends. Germline-derived CDR1 and CDR2 are SQVTM and ANQGSEA. The CDR3 nucleotides are TGCAGCGTCGCCGCAGGAAACACCATATATTTT. Residues: CSVAAGNTIYF. The full variable domain, completed using reference TRBV29-1 and TRBJ1-3, is SAVISQKPSRDICQRGTSLTIQCQVDSQVTMMFWYRQQPGQSLTLIATANQGSEATYESGFVIDKFPISRPNLTFSTLTVSNMSPEDSSIYLCSVAAGNTIYFGEGSWLTVV.

The rearrangement links TRBV20-1 to TRBJ1-1; D gene uncertain. Germline V gene data show CDR1 as DFQATT and CDR2 as SNEGSKA (reference sequence). V gave up 0 bases and J gave up 3 bases, with 5 bases separating them. This CDR3 region has 12 residues. The CDR3 sequence is CSARDSYTEAFF. Written as DNA, the CDR3 is TGCAGTGCTAGAGACAGCTACACTGAAGCTTTCTTT.

Here the CDR3 reads CASRLGTGGYNEQFF. CDR3 DNA sequence: TGTGCCAGCAGGCTTGGGACAGGGGGCTACAATGAGCAGTTCTTC. The V and J genes are TRBV7-9 and TRBJ2-1; 11 nucleotides line up with TRBD1. From germline, CDR1 is SEHNR and CDR2 FQNEAQ (reference sequence). CDR3 size: 15 residues. Trimming removed 6 bases from V and 3 bases from J; junction bases left unmatched: 4.

This clonotype was seen at least ten times. J is TRBJ2-2 and V is TRBV9; D might be TRBD1 or TRBD2, each matching 5 bases. CDR3 size: 15 residues. The ends were cut back, 3 bases at V and 5 bases at J, with 14 bases in the middle. Germline CDR1 and CDR2: SGDLS and YYNGEE. The chain's CDR3 is CASSAGTPGTGELFF. The DNA for the CDR3 is TGTGCCAGCAGCGCCGGGACCCCGGGGACCGGGGAGCTGTTTTTT.

This clonotype was detected ten times or more. This chain uses TRBV15 with TRBJ1-6; no definite D call. Trimming shortened V by 1 base and J by 11 bases, and 15 bases separated the two germline ends. Germline loops: CDR1 LNHNV, CDR2 YYDKDF (reference sequence). The CDR3 spans 15 residues. CDR3 residues: CATSRVDGGRPPLHF. CDR3 bases: TGTGCCACCAGCAGAGTTGACGGAGGTCGACCACCCCTCCACTTT.

This clonotype was found many times. The chain couples TRBV6-5 to TRBJ2-3; 7 bases line up with TRBD1. V dropped 3 bases and J dropped 6; count of bases not matched to a gene: 12. Germline V CDR1 and CDR2: MNHEY, SVGAGI. The CDR3 is made up of 16 amino acids. The CDR3 is CASSYHRQGSGDTQYF. The CDR3 nucleotides read TGTGCCAGCAGTTATCACAGACAGGGTTCCGGGGATACGCAGTATTTT.

This clonotype was observed at least ten times. V usage is TRBV7-2 and J usage is TRBJ2-3; possible D gene TRBD2, 6 bases. This CDR3 region has 13 residues. Between the trimmed V and J ends, which lost 3 bases and 4 bases, there was a span of 8 bases. Looked up from germline, CDR1 is SGHTA and CDR2 is FQGNSA. The CDR3 nucleotides are TGTGCCAGCAGCTTCCGGGAGCCAGATACGCAGTATTTT. It is translated as CASSFREPDTQYF. The variable domain in full, completed from reference TRBV7-2 and TRBJ2-3, reads GAGVSQSPSNKVTEKGKDVELRCDPISGHTALYWYRQSLGQGLEFLIYFQGNSAPDKSGLPSDRFSAERTGGSVSTLTIQRTQQEDSAVYLCASSFREPDTQYFGPGTRLTVL.

This clonotype has at least ten counts. This rearrangement joins TRBV7-6 to TRBJ2-1; 9 bases fit TRBD1. There are 16 residues in the CDR3. The ends lost 1 base at V and 2 bases at J; junction bases unmatched: 3. Germline CDR1 and CDR2: SGHVS and FNYEAQ. CDR3 in DNA: TGTGCCAGCAGCTTAGTACAGGGGGCCGCCTACAATGAGCAGTTCTTC. As protein: CASSLVQGAAYNEQFF.

The CDR3 is CASSFGQNEQFF. The CDR3 nucleotides are TGTGCCAGCAGCTTCGGACAGAATGAGCAGTTCTTC. This chain uses TRBV5-4 with TRBJ2-1; D might be TRBD1 (6 bases). The CDR3 consists of 12 residues. Germline-derived CDR1 and CDR2 are SGHNT and YYREEE (reference sequence). V was clipped by 2 bases and J by 7 bases, with 7 bases between them.

This clonotype was seen repeatedly, ten times or more. This chain connects TRBV7-8 to TRBJ2-2; D is unclear. Per germline, CDR1 SGHVS and CDR2 FQNEAQ. Deletions cut 3 bases from V and 1 base from J, with 12 bases between. This CDR3 comprises 16 residues. Here the CDR3 DNA reads TGTGCCAGCAGCTTGGTTGGCTACATGAACACCGGGGAGCTGTTTTTT. It encodes CASSLVGYMNTGELFF.